In this sample, the clone carrying this TCR beta chain turned up once. What it binds is not known. Here the CDR3 omits its conserved ending phenylalanine or tryptophan, so a read error is the likely source. The entry originates in a study of molecular identifiers for immune sequencing clone quantification. Broader study findings: In naive cells, under 1% of molecules belonged to clones above 20 RNA copies, against over 97% in effector cells. Same-barcode identical TCR molecules could make highly expanded clones look smaller than they are.

The CDR3 extends over 18 amino acids. In germline, CDR1 is SGDLS, CDR2 YYNGEE. With V trimmed by 3 bases and J by 3 bases, 14 bases remained unmatched. Sorted naive CD8 T cells were those defined as CD8+CD4-CCR7+CD45RA+. Bulk TCR libraries used previously described methods and listed TCR primers. A single record per CDR3 protein comes from TCRdb applying MiXCR to the PCR reads. The sample shows over 85,000 distinct CDR3 sequences, less than 35% of them seen only once. The chain has TRBV9 and TRBJ2-4, with 8 nucleotides matching TRBD2. The sequenced sample consisted of naive CD8+ T cells from blood, with Jurkat cell RNA spiked in. Stated subset: FACS-sorted CD8+CD4-CCR7+CD45RA+ naive T cells. This receptor was identified in a human donor in good health. Some libraries in this study had Jurkat cell RNA spiked in. This CDR3 reads CASSDGASGPAGKNIQYI. CDR3 bases: TGTGCCAGCAGCGATGGGGCTAGCGGGCCCGCTGGCAAAAACATTCAGTACATC.